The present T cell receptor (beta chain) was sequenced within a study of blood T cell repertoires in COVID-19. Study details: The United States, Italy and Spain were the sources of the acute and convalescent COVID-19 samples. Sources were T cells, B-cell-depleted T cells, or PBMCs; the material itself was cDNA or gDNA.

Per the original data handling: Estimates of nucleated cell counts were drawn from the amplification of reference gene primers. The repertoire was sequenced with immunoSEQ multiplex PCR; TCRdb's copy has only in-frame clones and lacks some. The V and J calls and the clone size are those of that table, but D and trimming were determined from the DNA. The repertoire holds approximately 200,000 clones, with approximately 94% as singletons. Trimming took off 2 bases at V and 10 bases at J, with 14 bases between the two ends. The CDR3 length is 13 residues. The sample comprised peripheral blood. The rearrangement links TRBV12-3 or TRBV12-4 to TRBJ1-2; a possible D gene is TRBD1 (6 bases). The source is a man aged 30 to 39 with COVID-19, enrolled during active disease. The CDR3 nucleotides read TGTGCCAGCAGTTTATCCGGGACACGGCTCTACACCTTC. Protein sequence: CASSLSGTRLYTF.